The clone carrying this T cell receptor (beta chain) showed up many times. Its antigen is unknown. This specimen comes from a study of molecular identifiers for immune sequencing clone quantification. Broader study findings: Naive cells had under 1% of molecules in clones above 20 RNA copies, effectors over 97%.

The V and J ends lost 5 bases and 4 bases respectively, with 15 bases between them. Germline CDR1 MDHEN, CDR2 SYDVKM. The CDR3 loop spans 15 amino acids. In TCRdb, the PCR reads were re-called with MiXCR into one record per CDR3 protein. The table lists approximately 500,000 distinct CDR3 sequences, 20% to 25% of them singletons. The J gene is TRBJ1-3, the V gene TRBV28; D gene uncertain. Sequencing used naive CD8+ T cells from blood, with Jurkat cell RNA spiked in. Subset specified: FACS-sorted CD8+CD4-CCR7+CD45RA+ naive T cells. The sequence came from a human donor in good health. Some libraries in this study had Jurkat cell RNA spiked in. The CDR3 DNA follows: TGTGCCAGCAGTATGGGTAGATGGGTCGGAAACACCATATATTTT. It translates to CASSMGRWVGNTIYF.